The 5 T cell receptor beta chains given below trace back to one sample, sequenced in a study of CD8+ T cells in alopecia areata (dated by TCRdb to the late 2010s). The library was generated by the immunoSEQ multiplex PCR assay. RNA was extracted from all samples and reverse transcribed into cDNA, which served as template for TCR sequencing. This is the immuneACCESS table as TCRdb keeps it, with only in-frame sequences that have V and J called. A part of the clones is gone; compared with another copy, unresolved V genes explain less than half, and the rest is unexplained. The sample has under 350,000 clones on record, 58% of them singletons. 1.8% of the sample goes to the ten largest clones. The time point label on this specimen signifies: roughly 24 weeks on oral tofacitinib. The treatment or condition label, as the study defines it: oral pan-JAK inhibitor, 5-10 mg twice daily. Sequences were derived from CD4+ T cells sorted from blood, sampled at week 24, from a patient treated with tofacitinib. The receptors shown here come from a human donor with alopecia areata.

To note about this clone: The junction departs from the called germline gene at one end, perhaps through a read error. The chain uses TRBV29-1 and TRBJ1-1, with 7 bases identical to TRBD1. This CDR3 comprises 14 residues. The germline V gene has CDR1 SQVTM and CDR2 ANQGSEA. CDR3 nucleotides: TGCAGCGTAGAAGGGACAGCAGGGAACACTGAAGCTTTCTTT. It is translated as CSVEGTAGNTEAFF. Together with reference TRBV29-1 and TRBJ1-1, the CDR3 gives the full variable domain: SAVISQKPSRDICQRGTSLTIQCQVDSQVTMMFWYRQQPGQSLTLIATANQGSEATYESGFVIDKFPISRPNLTFSTLTVSNMSPEDSSIYLCSVEGTAGNTEAFFGQGTRLTVV.

The gene calls are TRBV2 and TRBJ1-4; possible D gene TRBD1, 6 bases. CDR3 length: 14 residues. The germline CDR1 and CDR2 sequences are SNHLY and FYNNEI. Trimming took 6 bases from V and 4 from J, leaving 12 bases between them. The CDR3 here is CASRVQGRNEKLFF. The CDR3, as DNA: TGTGCCAGCAGAGTACAGGGCCGTAATGAAAAACTGTTTTTT.

The chain is built from TRBV10-3 and TRBJ2-3; D is unclear. The CDR3 runs to 13 residues. Germline CDR1 and CDR2: ENHRY and SYGVKD. V lost 3 bases and J 6 bases, leaving 10 bases between the germline ends. CDR3 DNA: TGTGCCATCAGTGAAAGTATTGATGATACGCAGTATTTT. It is translated as CAISESIDDTQYF.

This clone has only a few counts. The V call is TRBV29-1, the J call TRBJ2-5; a possible D gene is TRBD2 (6 bases). The CDR3 has 14 residues. CDR1 is SQVTM and CDR2 is ANQGSEA in the germline V gene. V shed 4 bases and J shed 1 base, with 13 bases lying between them. The CDR3 spells CSVVRSGGQETQYF. The CDR3 DNA reads TGCAGCGTTGTCCGATCCGGGGGCCAAGAGACCCAGTACTTC.

This clone has only a few counts. The gene calls are TRBV29-1 and TRBJ2-3, with 12 bases matching TRBD1. This CDR3 is 13 amino acids long. Germline V gene lookup returns CDR1 SQVTM and CDR2 ANQGSEA. CDR3 loop: CSAWDRGPDTQYF. CDR3 bases: TGCAGTGCGTGGGACAGGGGGCCAGATACGCAGTATTTT.